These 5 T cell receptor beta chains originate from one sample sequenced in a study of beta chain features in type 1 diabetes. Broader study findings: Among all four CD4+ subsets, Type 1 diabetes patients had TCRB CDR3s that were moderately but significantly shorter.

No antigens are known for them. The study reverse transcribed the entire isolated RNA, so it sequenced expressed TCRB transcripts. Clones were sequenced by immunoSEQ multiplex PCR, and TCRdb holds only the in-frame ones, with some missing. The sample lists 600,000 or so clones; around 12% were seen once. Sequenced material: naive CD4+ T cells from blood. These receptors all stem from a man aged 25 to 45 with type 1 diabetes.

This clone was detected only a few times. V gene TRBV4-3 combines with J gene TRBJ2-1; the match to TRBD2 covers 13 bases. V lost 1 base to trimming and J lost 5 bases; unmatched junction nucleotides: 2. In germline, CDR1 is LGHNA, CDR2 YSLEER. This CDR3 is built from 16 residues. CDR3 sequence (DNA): TGCGCCAGCAGCCAAGGACTAGCGGGGGGACACAATGAGCAGTTCTTC. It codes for CASSQGLAGGHNEQFF.

The CDR3: CASRDPGQGVGTEAFF. The CDR3 coding sequence is TGTGCCAGCAGAGACCCGGGACAGGGGGTAGGAACTGAAGCTTTCTTT. The chain uses TRBV9 and TRBJ1-1, with 11 bases aligning to TRBD1. Looked up from germline, CDR1 is SGDLS and CDR2 is YYNGEE. This CDR3 comprises 16 residues. Losses at the gene ends were 5 bases for V and 5 bases for J; bases not matched to a gene: 11.

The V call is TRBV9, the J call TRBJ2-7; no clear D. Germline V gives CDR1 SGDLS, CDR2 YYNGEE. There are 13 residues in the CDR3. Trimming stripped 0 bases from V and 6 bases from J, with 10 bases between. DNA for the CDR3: TGTGCCAGCAGCGTAGACCTACTCGGCGAGCAGTACTTC. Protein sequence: CASSVDLLGEQYF.

The CDR3 here is CASSQVGGRNTIYF. The CDR3 nucleotides read TGCGCCAGCAGCCAAGTGGGGGGAAGAAACACCATATATTTT. The chain carries TRBV4-3 and TRBJ1-3, with D possibly being TRBD1 (5 bases). CDR1 and CDR2 (germline): LGHNA, YSLEER. V gave up 1 base and J gave up 5 bases, with 9 bases separating them. This CDR3 is 14 amino acids long.

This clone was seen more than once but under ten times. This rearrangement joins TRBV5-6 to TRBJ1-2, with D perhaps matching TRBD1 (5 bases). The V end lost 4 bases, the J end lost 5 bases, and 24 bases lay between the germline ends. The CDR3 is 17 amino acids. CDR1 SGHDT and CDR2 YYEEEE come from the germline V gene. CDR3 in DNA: TGTGCCAGCAGCAGATACAGGTCCGAGGCTGTCCGATATGGCTACACCTTC. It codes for CASSRYRSEAVRYGYTF.